The 14 T cell receptor beta chains below were found in one sample sequenced in a study of identifying expanded T cells in peripheral blood. Using immunoSEQ multiplex PCR, the repertoire was profiled, and TCRdb retains in-frame clones only, with some absent. The data contain 97,000 or so clones, approximately 90% of them singletons. Sequences were obtained from blood. Receptor source: a person aged 18 to 75 in good health.

The gene calls are TRBV6-6 and TRBJ1-3, with unresolved D. The CDR3 spans 14 residues. The V gene's germline CDR1 is MNHNY and CDR2 SVGAGI (reference sequence). V shed 4 bases and J shed 6 bases, with 13 bases lying between them. The CDR3 sequence is CASSLARSQNTIYF. The CDR3 DNA sequence: TGTGCCAGCAGTTTAGCCCGGTCCCAAAACACCATATATTTT.

The chain links TRBV21-1 to TRBJ2-3; TRBD1, as called in the table, went unchecked against the DNA. TRBV21-1 is a pseudogene. This CDR3 region has 16 residues. The chain's CDR3 is CASRRRGPGVTDTQYF. The CDR3 bases are TGTGCCAGCAGACGAAGGGGGCCAGGGGTCACAGATACGCAGTATTTT.

The gene calls are TRBV7-3 and TRBJ2-2; 10 nucleotides match TRBD2. Germline trimming cut 5 bases from V and 7 bases from J; bases unmatched to any gene: 7. The length of the CDR3 is 15 residues. Germline V gene data show CDR1 as SGHTA and CDR2 as FQGTGA. CDR3 in amino acids: CASSPRLAGVGELFF. In nucleotides, the CDR3 is TGTGCCAGCAGCCCCCGCCTAGCGGGAGTCGGGGAGCTGTTTTTT.

The gene calls are TRBV9 and TRBJ1-6; the match to TRBD1 covers 10 bases. Losses at the gene ends were 4 bases for V and 9 bases for J; bases not matched to a gene: 4. Germline V gene sequence: CDR1 SGDLS, CDR2 YYNGEE. The CDR3 covers 14 residues. CDR3 sequence reads: CASSTGQGGSPLHF. The CDR3 coding sequence is TGTGCCAGCAGCACCGGACAGGGGGGTTCACCCCTCCACTTT.

This clone showed up just once. J is TRBJ1-1 and V is TRBV4-2; D uncertain. Trimming took 0 bases from V and 11 from J, leaving 13 bases between them. The CDR3 covers 13 residues. The germline gives CDR1 LGHNA, CDR2 YNFKEQ. The CDR3 is CASSQEGPGRAFF. The CDR3 coding sequence is TGTGCCAGCAGCCAAGAGGGCCCCGGGCGGGCTTTCTTT.

V and J are TRBV25-1 and TRBJ1-6; D is unclear. The CDR3 runs to 15 residues. V was clipped by 0 bases and J by 9 bases, with 12 bases between them. Germline V CDR1 and CDR2: MGHDK, SYGVNS. In DNA, the CDR3 is TGTGCCAGCAGTGAATACGGGAGCCTCAGTTCACCCCTCCACTTT. Its protein is CASSEYGSLSSPLHF.

The chain links TRBV5-1 to TRBJ2-1, with TRBD2 identical over 12 bases. Germline CDR1 and CDR2: SGHRS and YFSETQ. The CDR3 totals 13 residues. With 4 bases clipped from V and 10 bases from J, the junction kept 3 bases outside the gene matches. DNA of the CDR3: TGCGCCAGCAGCCTAGCGGGAGGGGTGGAGCAGTTCTTC. Its translation: CASSLAGGVEQFF.

This clone was detected a few times. The rearrangement uses TRBV11-2 and TRBJ2-7; possibly TRBD1 for D (5 bases). Germline V gene data show CDR1 as SGHAT and CDR2 as FQNNGV. This CDR3 region has 18 residues. V was clipped by 1 base and J by 3 bases, with 22 bases between them. The CDR3 sequence: CASSLVAIGLGPDYEQYF. DNA of the CDR3: TGTGCCAGCAGCTTAGTAGCTATTGGTTTGGGGCCTGACTACGAGCAGTACTTC.

The chain joins TRBV6-1 to TRBJ2-4; no clear D. This CDR3 comprises 13 residues. The germline V gene encodes CDR1 MNHNS and CDR2 SASEGT. V lost 1 base to trimming and J lost 8 bases, with 9 bases between them. CDR3 in amino acids: CASSEGPHDIQYF. The CDR3 DNA is TGTGCCAGCAGTGAAGGGCCCCATGACATTCAGTACTTC.

The chain couples TRBV5-1 to TRBJ2-1; 7 bases match TRBD2. The CDR3 covers 17 residues. J lost 6 bases, V lost 0 bases, and 12 bases had no gene match. The germline CDR1 and CDR2 sequences are SGHRS and YFSETQ. Here the CDR3 reads CASSLARGEGRVNEQFF. The DNA of the CDR3 is TGCGCCAGCAGCTTGGCCCGGGGGGAGGGCCGGGTCAATGAGCAGTTCTTC.

The gene calls are TRBV9 and TRBJ1-3; D gene ambiguous. This CDR3 contains 12 residues. The V gene's germline CDR1 is SGDLS and CDR2 YYNGEE. The V and J ends lost 3 bases and 4 bases respectively, with 5 bases between them. The CDR3 nucleotides are TGTGCCAGCAGCGAGTACGGAAACACCATATATTTT. Its translation: CASSEYGNTIYF.

This chain connects TRBV6-5 to TRBJ2-1, with 11 nucleotides matching TRBD1. CDR3 length equals 14 residues. CDR1 and CDR2 (germline): MNHEY, SVGAGI. The V and J ends lost 5 bases and 9 bases, in that order; junction bases with no gene match: 6. The CDR3 spells CASSPGQGAVEQFF. For the CDR3, the DNA is TGTGCCAGCAGTCCCGGACAGGGGGCGGTTGAGCAGTTCTTC.

The J gene is TRBJ2-7, the V gene TRBV7-3, with TRBD2 matching 11 bases. From germline, CDR1 is SGHTA and CDR2 FQGTGA. The CDR3 extends over 16 amino acids. Unmatched junction bases numbered 11, after V lost 5 bases and J lost 5 bases. The CDR3 protein is CASSKDRTSGRNEQYF. The CDR3 bases are TGTGCCAGCAGCAAGGACAGAACTAGCGGGAGAAACGAGCAGTACTTC.

The chain carries TRBV29-1 and TRBJ1-2; D ambiguous. The CDR3 sequence is 14 residues long. V dropped 6 bases and J dropped 7 bases, with 21 bases sitting between them. Germline values: CDR1 SQVTM, CDR2 ANQGSEA. The DNA of the CDR3 is TGCAGCGTGTGGGATTCTGCGGAGAGGTTTGGCTACACCTTC. It translates to CSVWDSAERFGYTF.